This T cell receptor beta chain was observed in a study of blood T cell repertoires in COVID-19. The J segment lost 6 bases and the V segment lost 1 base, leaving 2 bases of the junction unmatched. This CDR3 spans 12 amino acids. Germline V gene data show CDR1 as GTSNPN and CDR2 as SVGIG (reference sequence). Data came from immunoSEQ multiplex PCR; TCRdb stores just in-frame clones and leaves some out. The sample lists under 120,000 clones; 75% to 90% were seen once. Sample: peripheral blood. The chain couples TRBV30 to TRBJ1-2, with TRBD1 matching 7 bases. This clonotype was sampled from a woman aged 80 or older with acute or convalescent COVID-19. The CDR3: CAWSEQGHGYTF. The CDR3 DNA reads TGTGCCTGGAGTGAACAGGGGCATGGCTACACCTTC.